These 21 T cell receptor beta chains share one sample of origin, sequenced in a study of T cells after yellow fever vaccination. A single record per CDR3 protein comes from TCRdb applying MiXCR to the 5' RACE reads. In the table there are some 320,000 distinct CDR3 sequences, about 4% of which are singletons. Sample: PBMCs, taken 5 days after the yellow fever booster vaccination. The receptors come from a young man who received the YFV17D yellow fever vaccine.

This clonotype was seen at least ten times. At one end the junction does not follow the germline gene, possibly because of a read error. This sequence joins TRBV5-1 and TRBJ1-6; D remains ambiguous. The V gene's germline CDR1 is SGHRS and CDR2 YFSETQ. The CDR3 sequence is 15 residues long. The CDR3 DNA sequence: TGTGCCAGCAGCTTAGGGAGCTCCTATAATTCACCCCTCCACTTT. Protein product: CASSLGSSYNSPLHF.

The V gene is TRBV5-4, the J gene TRBJ1-2; tentatively, D is TRBD1 (5 bases). Trimming took off 0 bases at V and 5 bases at J, with 14 bases between the two ends. Per the germline V gene, CDR1 is SGHNT and CDR2 is YYREEE (reference sequence). The CDR3 covers 15 residues. The CDR3 protein is CASSLGGSSRYGYTF. CDR3 DNA: TGTGCCAGCAGCTTGGGGGGGTCCTCTAGGTATGGCTACACCTTC.

This clonotype came up a few times. This chain uses TRBV12-3 or TRBV12-4 with TRBJ1-3; 11 bases are shared with TRBD1. V gave up 6 bases and J gave up 7 bases; unmatched junction bases: 8. The CDR3 is 15 amino acids. Written as DNA, the CDR3 is TGTGCCAGCAGGACCGGGACAGGGGGTATTAACACCATATATTTT. Protein sequence: CASRTGTGGINTIYF.

The chain has TRBV30 and TRBJ2-7, with D unresolved. This CDR3 has 11 amino acids. The germline V gene has CDR1 GTSNPN and CDR2 SVGIG (reference sequence). V was cut by 5 bases and J by 4 bases, with 9 bases left in between. The CDR3 region has the DNA TGTGCCTGGGCTCGTGCATACGAGCAGTACTTC. This translates into CAWARAYEQYF.

This clonotype was detected only a few times. This rearrangement joins TRBV6-2 or TRBV6-3 to TRBJ2-4; 10 nucleotides match TRBD2. Trimming at V came to 7 bases and at J to 0 bases, leaving 12 bases not matched to a gene. From germline, CDR1 is MNHEY and CDR2 SVGEGT. The CDR3 has 18 amino acids. CDR3 bases: TGTGCCAGCACTTCGCGGACTAGCGGATGGATAGCCAAAAACATTCAGTACTTC. Translation gives CASTSRTSGWIAKNIQYF.

This clonotype came up a few times. The V call is TRBV5-6, the J call TRBJ2-5; the D gene is possibly TRBD2 (6 bases). Trimming removed 4 bases from V and 2 bases from J, with 18 bases in between. The germline V gene encodes CDR1 SGHDT and CDR2 YYEEEE. This CDR3 contains 16 residues. The chain's CDR3 is CASSPPGSRRQETQYF. The CDR3 nucleotides read TGTGCCAGCAGCCCGCCCGGGAGCAGGCGTCAAGAGACCCAGTACTTC.

This clonotype was recorded at least ten times. The chain uses TRBV25-1 and TRBJ2-3, with TRBD2 identical over 14 bases. Germline values: CDR1 MGHDK, CDR2 SYGVNS. With V trimmed by 6 bases and J by 2 bases, 4 bases remained unmatched. There are 16 residues in the CDR3. The CDR3 nucleotides read TGTGCCAGCAGACTGACTAGCGGGGGGGCCACAGATACGCAGTATTTT. Translated: CASRLTSGGATDTQYF.

V gene TRBV20-1 combines with J gene TRBJ1-1; D is uncertain. This CDR3 region has 12 residues. Trimming left V 3 bases short and J 1 base short, with 6 bases between. Germline values: CDR1 DFQATT, CDR2 SNEGSKA (reference sequence). CDR3 amino acids: CSARSQNTEAFF. The CDR3 nucleotides are TGCAGTGCTAGGTCGCAGAACACTGAAGCTTTCTTT.

The rearrangement links TRBV27 to TRBJ1-4; D remains unclear. This CDR3 spans 17 amino acids. CDR1 and CDR2 (germline): MNHEY, SMNVEV (reference sequence). The V end was cut by 4 bases, the J end by 7 bases, with 22 bases between. The CDR3 region has the DNA TGTGCCAGCAGTTCCCGGACGGAGCTCCTTTCTTCTGAAAAACTGTTTTTT. Translating gives CASSSRTELLSSEKLFF.

The rearrangement links TRBV5-1 to TRBJ2-7; D possibly matches TRBD1 or TRBD2 (6 bases each). The CDR3 spans 14 residues. The germline CDR1 and CDR2 sequences are SGHRS and YFSETQ. Trimming stripped 4 bases from V and 7 bases from J, with 18 bases between. CDR3 DNA: TGCGCCAGCAGCATGGGGGCCCAGGGAGGAGAGCAGTACTTC. It codes for CASSMGAQGGEQYF. Together with reference TRBV5-1 and TRBJ2-7, the CDR3 gives the full variable domain: KAGVTQTPRYLIKTRGQQVTLSCSPISGHRSVSWYQQTPGQGLQFLFEYFSETQRNKGNFPGRFSGRQFSNSRSEMNVSTLELGDSALYLCASSMGAQGGEQYFGPGTRLTVT.

The J gene is TRBJ1-5, the V gene TRBV6-2 or TRBV6-3, with 8 bases fitting TRBD1. The CDR3 is 15 amino acids. Germline V gene lookup returns CDR1 MNHEY and CDR2 SVGEGT. The J segment lost 3 bases and the V segment lost 5 bases, leaving 6 bases of the junction unmatched. Here the CDR3 reads CASSRGQGLNQPQHF. The CDR3 region has the DNA TGTGCCAGCAGTCGTGGACAGGGACTCAATCAGCCCCAGCATTTT.

This chain connects TRBV6-2 or TRBV6-3 to TRBJ1-1, with D possibly being TRBD1 (5 bases). V lost 4 bases, J lost 8 bases, and 11 bases lay in between. Germline V gene sequence: CDR1 MNHEY, CDR2 SVGEGT. The CDR3 sequence is 12 residues long. The CDR3 spells CASSFGTAEAFF. The DNA of the CDR3 is TGTGCCAGCAGTTTTGGGACCGCCGAAGCTTTCTTT.

J is TRBJ2-7 and V is TRBV3-1; 11 bases agree with TRBD2. J lost 6 bases, V lost 3 bases, and 1 base had no gene match. CDR3 length: 13 residues. Germline assignment: CDR1 LGHDT and CDR2 YNNKEL (reference sequence). The CDR3 bases are TGTGCCAGCAGCCAGACTAGCGGGGCCGAGCAGTACGTC. Protein: CASSQTSGAEQYV.

This clonotype was seen only a few times. The rearrangement links TRBV4-1 to TRBJ2-1; perhaps TRBD2 as D (6 bases). V lost 5 bases to trimming and J lost 9 bases, with 14 bases between them. CDR3 size: 13 residues. The V gene's germline CDR1 is MGHRA and CDR2 YSYEKL. The CDR3 coding sequence is TGCGCCAGCAGCGGAGGGAGAATGAGTGAGCAGTTCTTC. Protein sequence: CASSGGRMSEQFF.

In this sample, this clonotype turned up a few times. The J gene is TRBJ1-2, the V gene TRBV4-3; D may be TRBD1 (6 bases). The germline gives CDR1 LGHNA, CDR2 YSLEER. Trimming took 3 bases from V and 8 from J, leaving 19 bases between them. The CDR3 totals 15 residues. The CDR3 DNA reads TGCGCCAGCAGCCAGGACAGTGGGACCGGTAGGGGCTACACCTTC. This sequence encodes CASSQDSGTGRGYTF.

This clonotype was detected a few times. The chain has TRBV5-1 and TRBJ2-1, with TRBD2 matching 7 bases. This CDR3 contains 15 residues. Trimming removed 0 bases from V and 5 bases from J; junction bases left unmatched: 5. CDR1 SGHRS and CDR2 YFSETQ come from the germline V gene. The CDR3 protein is CASSLAGREDNEQFF. CDR3 nucleotides: TGCGCCAGCAGCTTGGCAGGGAGGGAGGACAATGAGCAGTTCTTC.

This clonotype is a singleton in its sample. Compared with germline, one end of the junction differs, possibly owing to a read error. This rearrangement joins TRBV4-1 to TRBJ2-7; 7 bases are a match to TRBD1. Germline assignment: CDR1 MGHRA and CDR2 YSYEKL. This CDR3 spans 14 amino acids. The CDR3 region has the DNA TGCGCCAGCAGCCCCAGACAGGGCCCGCACGAGCTGTACTTC. It translates to CASSPRQGPHELYF.

This clonotype was counted many times. The chain recombines TRBV20-1 with TRBJ2-1; TRBD1 matches 9 bases. Germline CDR1 reads DFQATT; CDR2 reads SNEGSKA (reference sequence). This CDR3 contains 15 residues. V was pared by 3 bases and J by 2 bases, with 5 bases of the junction left unmatched. The CDR3: CSARGRDRAYNEQFF. CDR3 DNA: TGCAGTGCTAGGGGCCGGGACAGGGCCTACAATGAGCAGTTCTTC.

This clonotype was picked up a small number of times. J is TRBJ1-2 and V is TRBV4-1; D is unresolved. This CDR3 region has 11 residues. The V and J ends lost 1 base and 7 bases respectively, with 4 bases between them. CDR1 and CDR2 (germline): MGHRA, YSYEKL. As DNA, the CDR3 is TGCGCCAGCAGCCAAGGTAGTGGCTACACCTTC. It translates to CASSQGSGYTF.

The chain joins TRBV21-1 to TRBJ1-2; the DNA was not compared with TRBD1, the D call given in the table. TRBV21-1 constitutes a pseudogene. The CDR3 has 14 amino acids. CDR3: CASSKVNRAYGYTF. The CDR3, as DNA: TGTGCCAGCAGCAAAGTAAACAGGGCCTATGGCTACACCTTC.

This clonotype occurred a few times. The CDR3, as DNA: TGCAGTTTTAGCGGGGGCACCGGGGAGCTGTTTTTT. Its translation: CSFSGGTGELFF. V is TRBV29-1 and J is TRBJ2-2; 9 bases are a match to TRBD2. CDR3 length: 12 residues. CDR1 and CDR2 from the germline V gene are SQVTM and ANQGSEA.